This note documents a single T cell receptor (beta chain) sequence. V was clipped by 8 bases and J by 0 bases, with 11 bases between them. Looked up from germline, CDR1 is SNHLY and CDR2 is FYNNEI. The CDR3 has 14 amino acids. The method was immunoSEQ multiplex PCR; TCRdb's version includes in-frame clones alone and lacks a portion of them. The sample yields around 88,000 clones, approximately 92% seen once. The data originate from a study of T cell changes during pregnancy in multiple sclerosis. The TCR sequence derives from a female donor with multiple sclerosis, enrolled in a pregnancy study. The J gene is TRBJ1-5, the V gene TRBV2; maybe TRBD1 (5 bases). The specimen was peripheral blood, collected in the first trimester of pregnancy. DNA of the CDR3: TGTGCCAGCTGGGGGGGACGTAGCAATCAGCCCCAGCATTTT. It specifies CASWGGRSNQPQHF.